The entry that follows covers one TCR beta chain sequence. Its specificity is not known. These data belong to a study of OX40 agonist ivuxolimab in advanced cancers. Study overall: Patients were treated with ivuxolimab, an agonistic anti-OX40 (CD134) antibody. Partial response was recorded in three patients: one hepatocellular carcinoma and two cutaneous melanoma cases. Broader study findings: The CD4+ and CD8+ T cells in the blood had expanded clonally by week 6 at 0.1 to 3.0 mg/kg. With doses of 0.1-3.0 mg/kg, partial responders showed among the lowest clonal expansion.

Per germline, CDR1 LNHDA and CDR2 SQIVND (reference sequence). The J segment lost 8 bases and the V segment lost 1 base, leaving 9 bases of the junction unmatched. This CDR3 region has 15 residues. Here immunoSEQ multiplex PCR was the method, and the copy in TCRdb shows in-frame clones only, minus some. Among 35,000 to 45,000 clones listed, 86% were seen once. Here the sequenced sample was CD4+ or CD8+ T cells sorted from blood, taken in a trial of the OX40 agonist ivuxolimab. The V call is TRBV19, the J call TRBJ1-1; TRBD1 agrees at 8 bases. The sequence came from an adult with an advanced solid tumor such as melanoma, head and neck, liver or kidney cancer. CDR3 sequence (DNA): TGTGCCAGTAGTATAGCCGAGGGGACAGGAGCAGAAGCTTTCTTT. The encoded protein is CASSIAEGTGAEAFF.